This T cell receptor beta chain was obtained from a study of shared clonotypes between healthy human individuals. General study results and limits: Relative to memory subsets, naive subsets generally showed larger estimated richness. Researchers sampled only blood; tissue repertoires likely differ.

Details on this clone: Its target is not known.

Germline V CDR1 and CDR2: SNHLY, FYNNEI. The CDR3 is 14 residues long. Deletions cut 0 bases from V and 4 bases from J, with 8 bases between. Produced via immunoSEQ multiplex PCR; TCRdb's table is partial and in-frame only. The sample consists of around 370,000 clones, about 96% of them appearing once. The J gene is TRBJ2-3, the V gene TRBV2; no clear D. The receptor comes from a young man in good health. Sequencing was done on a sample of memory CD8+ T cells sorted from blood. Subset: CD45RO+ cells pooled with CCR7-negative TemRA cells. This CDR3 is CASSEALGADTQYF. The CDR3 region has the DNA TGTGCCAGCAGTGAAGCGCTTGGGGCAGATACGCAGTATTTT. The variable domain in full, completed from reference TRBV2 and TRBJ2-3, reads EPEVTQTPSHQVTQMGQEVILRCVPISNHLYFYWYRQILGQKVEFLVSFYNNEISEKSEIFDDQFSVERPDGSNFTLKIRSTKLEDSAMYFCASSEALGADTQYFGPGTRLTVL.